This TCR beta chain was identified during a study of blood T cells in healthy people across ages. Notes on the study in general: More naive CD4+ cells and higher diversity marked long-lived donors relative to aged donors. Measured against age, TCR beta diversity per million T cells decreased in a roughly linear manner.

Through a sample-barcoded 5' primer and a J-beta primer mix, a second PCR was run for 7 to 11 cycles. Each cDNA molecule was tagged by a template-switch adaptor that had 12 random nucleotides. TCRdb reprocessed the 5' RACE reads with MiXCR, giving one entry per CDR3 protein. The sample includes 550,000 to 750,000 distinct CDR3 sequences, roughly 21% of them seen just once. V lost 6 bases, J lost 5 bases, and 13 bases lay in between. The CDR3 is 12 amino acids. The germline gives CDR1 DFQATT, CDR2 SNEGSKA (reference sequence). With regard to this clonotype: Its target is not known.

Every donor provided around 9.3 milliliters of peripheral blood. The chain carries TRBV20-1 and TRBJ2-5; D tentatively fits TRBD1 or TRBD2 (5 bases each). The source of this sequence is a man aged 70 or older in good health. What was sequenced was blood. The chain's CDR3 is CSARAGGETQYF. The CDR3 DNA follows: TGCAGTGCCAGGGCGGGTGGGGAGACCCAGTACTTC.